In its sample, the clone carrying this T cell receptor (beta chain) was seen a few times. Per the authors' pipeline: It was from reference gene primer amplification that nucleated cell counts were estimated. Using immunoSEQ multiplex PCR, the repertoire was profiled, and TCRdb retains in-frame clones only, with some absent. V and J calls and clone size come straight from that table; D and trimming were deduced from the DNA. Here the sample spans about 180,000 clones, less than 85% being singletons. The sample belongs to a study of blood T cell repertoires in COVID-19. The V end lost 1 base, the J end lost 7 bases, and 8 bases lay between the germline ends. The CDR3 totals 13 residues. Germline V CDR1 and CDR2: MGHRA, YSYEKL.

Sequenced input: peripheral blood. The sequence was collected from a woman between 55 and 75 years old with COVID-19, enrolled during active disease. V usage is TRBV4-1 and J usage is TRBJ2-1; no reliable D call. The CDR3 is CASSQGLWNEQFF. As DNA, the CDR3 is TGCGCCAGCAGCCAAGGGCTCTGGAATGAGCAGTTCTTC.